The entry below gives a single T cell receptor beta chain sequence along with its context. The data belong to a study of siplizumab effects on memory and regulatory T cells. CDR1 is SGHRS, CDR2 YFSETQ, per germline. This CDR3 spans 16 amino acids. V was pared by 4 bases and J by 9 bases, with 12 bases of the junction left unmatched. Assay: immunoSEQ multiplex PCR; the TCRdb copy retains only in-frame clones and omits some. The sample consists of roughly 100,000 clones, just over 90% of them appearing once. V is TRBV5-1 and J is TRBJ2-1, with 11 bases fitting TRBD1. The TCR was taken from a human donor in good health. The sequencing sample was made of CD4+ T cells sorted from blood. The CDR3, as DNA: TGCGCCAGCAGCCAAGGACAGGGGGCGTTTATCGGTGAGCAGTTCTTC. Amino acids: CASSQGQGAFIGEQFF.